This record looks at one TCR beta chain sequence and its context. This CDR3 comprises 16 residues. The germline V gene encodes CDR1 SNHLY and CDR2 FYNNEI. Trimming took 3 bases from V and 3 from J; bases not matched to a gene: 6. Only in-frame clones appear in the TCRdb table, and some are missing; sequencing was by immunoSEQ multiplex PCR. Found here are about 250,000 clones, about 89% of them singletons; the top ten hold around 1.7%. The sample originates from a study of blood T cell repertoires in COVID-19. Study summary: Donors in the United States, Italy and Spain gave samples during acute or convalescent COVID-19.

Sequencing was done on a sample of peripheral blood. The rearrangement uses TRBV2 and TRBJ2-3; 10 bases line up with TRBD2. The source of this sequence is a woman between 55 and 75 years old who had recovered from COVID-19. The CDR3 DNA sequence: TGTGCCAGCAGTGATGAGCGGGGGGGAAGGACAGATACGCAGTATTTT. The encoded protein is CASSDERGGRTDTQYF. The entire variable domain, with the rest obtained from reference TRBV2 and TRBJ2-3, is as follows: EPEVTQTPSHQVTQMGQEVILRCVPISNHLYFYWYRQILGQKVEFLVSFYNNEISEKSEIFDDQFSVERPDGSNFTLKIRSTKLEDSAMYFCASSDERGGRTDTQYFGPGTRLTVL.